These 17 T cell receptor beta chains share one sample of origin, sequenced in a study of cytomegalovirus exposure and HLA in healthy donors. Using immunoSEQ multiplex PCR, the repertoire was profiled, and TCRdb retains in-frame clones only, with some absent. Of 150,000 to 200,000 clones listed, roughly 86% are singletons. The sample consisted of PBMCs. The source of these receptors is a young woman in good health and CMV-seropositive.

V and J are TRBV6-5 and TRBJ2-1, with 9 bases identical to TRBD1. Looked up from germline, CDR1 is MNHEY and CDR2 is SVGAGI. J was trimmed by 3 bases and V by 2 bases; bases with no gene match: 2. This CDR3 is 15 amino acids long. The CDR3 is CASSYVGQGYNEQFF. CDR3 in DNA: TGTGCCAGCAGTTACGTGGGACAGGGCTACAATGAGCAGTTCTTC.

This chain connects TRBV5-1 to TRBJ1-5; TRBD1 aligns across 7 bases. Germline V lookup: CDR1 SGHRS, CDR2 YFSETQ. The CDR3 covers 16 residues. J gave up 0 bases and V 2 bases, and 5 bases lay outside the gene matches. Here the CDR3 reads CASSFGDRDSNQPQHF. The CDR3 DNA sequence: TGCGCCAGCAGCTTTGGAGACAGGGATAGCAATCAGCCCCAGCATTTT. Full variable domain (remainder filled in from reference TRBV5-1 and TRBJ1-5): KAGVTQTPRYLIKTRGQQVTLSCSPISGHRSVSWYQQTPGQGLQFLFEYFSETQRNKGNFPGRFSGRQFSNSRSEMNVSTLELGDSALYLCASSFGDRDSNQPQHFGDGTRLSIL.

The J gene is TRBJ2-7, the V gene TRBV7-2; TRBD1 aligns across 7 bases. Losses at the gene ends were 5 bases for V and 2 bases for J; bases not matched to a gene: 12. Germline V gene lookup returns CDR1 SGHTA and CDR2 FQGNSA. This CDR3 has 16 amino acids. CDR3 loop: CASSTHRGGLTYEQYF. The CDR3 nucleotides are TGTGCCAGCAGCACCCACAGGGGCGGACTCACCTACGAGCAGTACTTC.

This clone appeared once. The rearrangement uses TRBV4-1 and TRBJ2-1; perhaps TRBD1 as D (6 bases). Trimming removed 3 bases from V and 6 bases from J, with 12 bases in between. This CDR3 has 14 amino acids. The V gene's germline CDR1 is MGHRA and CDR2 YSYEKL. The CDR3 here is CASSQLRGGNEQFF. The CDR3 DNA reads TGCGCCAGCAGCCAGTTACGAGGGGGCAATGAGCAGTTCTTC.

This CDR3 reads CASTDNYEQYF. DNA of the CDR3: TGTGCCTCGACAGACAACTACGAGCAGTACTTC. The V and J genes are TRBV7-9 and TRBJ2-7, with a weak D call TRBD1 (5 bases). From germline, CDR1 is SEHNR and CDR2 FQNEAQ (reference sequence). Trimming removed 11 bases at V and 3 bases at J, with 11 bases between. The CDR3 has 11 residues.

The J gene is TRBJ1-1, the V gene TRBV25-1; no firm D call. The CDR3 sequence is 13 residues long. Trimming pared 2 bases from V and 1 base from J, leaving 5 bases between. Germline lookup yields CDR1 MGHDK and CDR2 SYGVNS. The CDR3 sequence: CASSEPGNTEAFF. CDR3 nucleotide sequence: TGTGCCAGCAGTGAACCAGGGAACACTGAAGCTTTCTTT. Using reference TRBV25-1 and TRBJ1-1 for the parts outside the CDR3, the full variable domain is EADIYQTPRYLVIGTGKKITLECSQTMGHDKMYWYQQDPGMELHLIHYSYGVNSTEKGDLSSESTVSRIRTEHFPLTLESARPSHTSQYLCASSEPGNTEAFFGQGTRLTVV.

The chain combines TRBV7-9 with TRBJ2-5; a weak D match, TRBD2 (6 bases). This CDR3 region has 14 residues. Between the trimmed V and J ends, which lost 1 base and 3 bases, there was a span of 9 bases. CDR1 SEHNR and CDR2 FQNEAQ come from the germline V gene (reference sequence). CDR3 bases: TGTGCCAGCAGCTTAGGTGGGGGGAAAGAGACCCAGTACTTC. Translated: CASSLGGGKETQYF.

Only one count was recorded for this clone. The gene calls are TRBV7-3 and TRBJ2-1, with D perhaps TRBD2 (5 bases). The V gene lost 2 bases and the J gene lost 4 bases, with 6 bases spanning the gap. Germline CDR1 is SGHTA and CDR2 is FQGTGA. The CDR3 sequence is 13 residues long. The DNA for the CDR3 is TGTGCCAGCAGCTTAGGACTGTACAATGAGCAGTTCTTC. Protein sequence: CASSLGLYNEQFF.

This chain links TRBV11-3 with TRBJ2-1, with TRBD2 as a possible D gene (5 bases). V dropped 0 bases and J dropped 9 bases, with 12 bases sitting between them. Germline V gene lookup returns CDR1 SGHNT and CDR2 YENEEA. The CDR3 runs 14 residues. CDR3 sequence (DNA): TGTGCCAGCAGCTTAGACCCCCTAGCAACTGAGCAGTTCTTC. It codes for CASSLDPLATEQFF.

The V and J genes are TRBV25-1 and TRBJ2-2; maybe TRBD2 (5 bases). CDR3 size: 14 residues. The germline V gene has CDR1 MGHDK and CDR2 SYGVNS. Trimming left V 7 bases short and J 5 bases short, with 14 bases between. Written as DNA, the CDR3 is TGTGCCAGCATGGAGAGGGAGTGGACCGGGGAGCTGTTTTTT. This encodes CASMEREWTGELFF.

The V call is TRBV5-1, the J call TRBJ1-1, with TRBD1 matching over 10 bases. Germline CDR1 reads SGHRS; CDR2 reads YFSETQ. V lost 4 bases and J lost 6; bases outside the gene matches: 6. The CDR3 is 14 amino acids. Here the CDR3 reads CASSAGTGVAEAFF. Written as DNA, the CDR3 is TGCGCCAGCAGCGCGGGGACAGGGGTTGCTGAAGCTTTCTTT.

This chain links TRBV6-5 with TRBJ2-7; D is possibly TRBD1 (6 bases). The CDR3 extends over 11 amino acids. Deletions cut 7 bases from V and 3 bases from J, with 7 bases between. CDR1 is MNHEY, CDR2 SVGAGI, per germline. The CDR3 here is CASKQGYEQYF. CDR3 sequence (DNA): TGTGCCAGCAAACAGGGCTACGAGCAGTACTTC.

The chain combines TRBV18 with TRBJ1-2; TRBD1 is a possible D gene (6 bases). Deletions cut 2 bases from V and 0 bases from J, with 10 bases between. Germline CDR1 KGHSH, CDR2 LQKENI. The length of the CDR3 is 15 residues. This CDR3 is CASSPTGTPNYGYTF. CDR3 coding DNA: TGTGCCAGCTCACCAACCGGGACACCTAACTATGGCTACACCTTC. Full variable domain (missing parts from reference TRBV18 and TRBJ1-2): NAGVMQNPRHLVRRRGQEARLRCSPMKGHSHVYWYRQLPEEGLKFMVYLQKENIIDESGMPKERFSAEFPKEGPSILRIQQVVRGDSAAYFCASSPTGTPNYGYTFGSGTRLTVV.

J is TRBJ2-7 and V is TRBV28; D perhaps matches TRBD2 (5 bases). The V gene's germline CDR1 is MDHEN and CDR2 SYDVKM. The CDR3 contains 14 residues. Trimming removed 5 bases from V and 0 bases from J, with 11 bases in between. CDR3 coding DNA: TGTGCCAGCAGTATTCCGGGATACTCCTACGAGCAGTACTTC. Protein product: CASSIPGYSYEQYF.

The chain has TRBV2 and TRBJ1-3; no clear D gene. Germline assignment: CDR1 SNHLY and CDR2 FYNNEI. V was cut by 6 bases and J by 0 bases, with 9 bases left in between. The CDR3 covers 14 residues. This CDR3 is CASSTGISGNTIYF. The CDR3 bases are TGTGCCAGCAGCACCGGGATCTCTGGAAACACCATATATTTT.

CDR3: CASSQDHSSGANVLTF. The CDR3 nucleotides read TGCGCCAGCAGCCAAGATCATAGCTCTGGGGCCAACGTCCTGACTTTC. V gene TRBV4-3 combines with J gene TRBJ2-6; unclear D gene. Germline V gene data show CDR1 as LGHNA and CDR2 as YSLEER. V lost 0 bases and J 0 bases, leaving 6 bases between the germline ends. The CDR3 sequence is 16 residues long.

The chain combines TRBV19 with TRBJ2-7, with a weak D call TRBD2 (6 bases). Trimming took off 5 bases at V and 0 bases at J, with 14 bases between the two ends. This CDR3 is 15 amino acids long. Per germline, CDR1 LNHDA and CDR2 SQIVND (reference sequence). CDR3 nucleotides: TGTGCCAGTAGTCCGTCTAGCGACCCCTCCTACGAGCAGTACTTC. It encodes CASSPSSDPSYEQYF.